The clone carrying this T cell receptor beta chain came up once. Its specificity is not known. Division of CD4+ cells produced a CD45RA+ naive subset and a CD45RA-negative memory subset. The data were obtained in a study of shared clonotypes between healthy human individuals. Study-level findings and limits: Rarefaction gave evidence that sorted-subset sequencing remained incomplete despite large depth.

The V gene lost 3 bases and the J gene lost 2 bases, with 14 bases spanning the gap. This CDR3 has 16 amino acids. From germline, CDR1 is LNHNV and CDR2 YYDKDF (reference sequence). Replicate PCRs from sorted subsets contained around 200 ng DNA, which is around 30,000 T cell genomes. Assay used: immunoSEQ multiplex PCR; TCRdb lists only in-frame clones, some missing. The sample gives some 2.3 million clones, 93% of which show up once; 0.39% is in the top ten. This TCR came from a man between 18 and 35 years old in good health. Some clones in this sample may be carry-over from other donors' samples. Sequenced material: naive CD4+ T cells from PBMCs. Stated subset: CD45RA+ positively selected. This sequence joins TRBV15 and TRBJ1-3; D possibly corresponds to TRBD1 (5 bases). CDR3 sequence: CATSRREGFPGNTIYF. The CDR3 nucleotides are TGTGCCACCAGCAGGAGGGAGGGGTTCCCTGGAAACACCATATATTTT. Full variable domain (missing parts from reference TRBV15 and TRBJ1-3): DAMVIQNPRYQVTQFGKPVTLSCSQTLNHNVMYWYQQKSSQAPKLLFHYYDKDFNNEADTPDNFQSRRPNTSFCFLDIRSPGLGDTAMYLCATSRREGFPGNTIYFGEGSWLTVV.